The 2 T cell receptor beta chains below come from one sample, sequenced in a study of blood T cell repertoires in COVID-19. The assay was immunoSEQ multiplex PCR, and TCRdb's table has in-frame clones only and misses some. The data show more than 80,000 clones, 90% seen once. Sample: peripheral blood. All receptors derive from a young man with COVID-19, enrolled during active disease.

This clone has a handful of counts. The chain uses TRBV7-2 and TRBJ2-7, with 9 bases identical to TRBD1. Per the germline V gene, CDR1 is SGHTA and CDR2 is FQGNSA. Germline trimming cut 1 base from V and 3 bases from J; bases unmatched to any gene: 4. The CDR3 has 15 amino acids. Here the CDR3 DNA reads TGTGCCAGCAGCTTAGTTCTGGACAGGGGCTACGAGCAGTACTTC. Encoded protein: CASSLVLDRGYEQYF.

This clone was seen only once. The chain recombines TRBV19 with TRBJ1-1, with D unclear. Trimming took 5 bases from V and 1 from J, leaving 11 bases between them. Germline V gives CDR1 LNHDA, CDR2 SQIVND (reference sequence). This CDR3 comprises 14 residues. The CDR3 region has the DNA TGTGCCAGTAGTCCCCGACGGGAGAACACTGAAGCTTTCTTT. This sequence encodes CASSPRRENTEAFF. Filled out from reference TRBV19 and TRBJ1-1, the complete variable domain reads DGGITQSPKYLFRKEGQNVTLSCEQNLNHDAMYWYRQDPGQGLRLIYYSQIVNDFQKGDIAEGYSVSREKKESFPLTVTSAQKNPTAFYLCASSPRRENTEAFFGQGTRLTVV.